These 9 T cell receptor beta chains came from one sample sequenced in a study of cytomegalovirus exposure and HLA in healthy donors. Use of 60 Vbeta and 13 Jbeta primers characterized the PCR. Repertoires were generated with immunoSEQ multiplex PCR, while TCRdb's copy carries only in-frame clones and drops some. The table records more than 30,000 clones, about 67% of them present only once. Material: PBMCs. All receptors come from a man aged 25-40 years in good health and CMV-seronegative.

The chain joins TRBV15 to TRBJ2-3; 8 nucleotides match TRBD1. Losses at the gene ends were 11 bases for V and 4 bases for J; bases not matched to a gene: 14. This CDR3 has 15 residues. Germline assignment: CDR1 LNHNV and CDR2 YYDKDF (reference sequence). The CDR3 spells CAVAGGEFFSDTQYF. The CDR3 coding sequence is TGTGCCGTCGCAGGGGGCGAGTTTTTTTCAGATACGCAGTATTTT.

V gene TRBV6-1 combines with J gene TRBJ1-1, with a possible D match to TRBD1 (5 bases). The V end was cut by 4 bases, the J end by 1 base, with 16 bases between. CDR1 is MNHNS, CDR2 SASEGT, per germline. This CDR3 is 16 amino acids long. CDR3 DNA sequence: TGTGCCAGCAGTGGGAAGAATACAGGATGGAACACTGAAGCTTTCTTT. Protein product: CASSGKNTGWNTEAFF.

The rearrangement uses TRBV14 and TRBJ1-2; D is unresolved. This CDR3 is built from 13 residues. Germline V CDR1 and CDR2: SGHDN, FVKESK. The V end lost 6 bases, the J end lost 4 bases, and 12 bases lay between the germline ends. DNA of the CDR3: TGTGCCAGCAGTCCGGACTTAATCTATGGCTACACCTTC. This gives the protein CASSPDLIYGYTF.

This chain joins TRBV29-1 and TRBJ2-2, with a tentative D call TRBD2 (5 bases). The germline V gene encodes CDR1 SQVTM and CDR2 ANQGSEA. This CDR3 is 12 amino acids long. Trimming shortened V by 7 bases and J by 5 bases, and 11 bases separated the two germline ends. The CDR3 spells CSAPTGTGELFF. In DNA form, the CDR3 reads TGCAGCGCGCCAACGGGGACCGGGGAGCTGTTTTTT.

The chain uses TRBV9 and TRBJ2-1; D gene unclear. The ends were cut back, 1 base at V and 6 bases at J, with 11 bases in the middle. CDR3 length equals 14 residues. Germline CDR1 reads SGDLS; CDR2 reads YYNGEE. The CDR3 is CASSVSYFGNEQFF. The CDR3 DNA is TGTGCCAGCAGCGTATCTTACTTCGGCAATGAGCAGTTCTTC. The entire variable domain, with the rest obtained from reference TRBV9 and TRBJ2-1, is as follows: DSGVTQTPKHLITATGQRVTLRCSPRSGDLSVYWYQQSLDQGLQFLIQYYNGEERAKGNILERFSAQQFPDLHSELNLSSLELGDSALYFCASSVSYFGNEQFFGPGTRLTVL.

The chain is built from TRBV7-9 and TRBJ1-5, with D maybe TRBD1 (5 bases). Germline CDR1 reads SEHNR; CDR2 reads FQNEAQ (reference sequence). The V and J ends lost 3 bases and 1 base respectively, with 7 bases between them. There are 14 residues in the CDR3. The CDR3 DNA sequence: TGTGCCAGCAGCTTCCCAGGGAGCAATCAGCCCCAGCATTTT. It is translated as CASSFPGSNQPQHF.

In its sample, this clone was seen a few times. This chain links TRBV4-1 with TRBJ1-2; 9 bases are a match to TRBD1. Germline trimming cut 1 base from V and 4 bases from J; bases unmatched to any gene: 13. The CDR3 runs to 18 residues. Germline CDR1 is MGHRA and CDR2 is YSYEKL. Here the CDR3 reads CASSQVIRNRDRAYGYTF. CDR3 bases: TGCGCCAGCAGCCAAGTCATAAGAAATAGGGACAGGGCCTATGGCTACACCTTC.

V gene TRBV15 combines with J gene TRBJ2-3; 8 positions agree with TRBD2. Germline CDR1 reads LNHNV; CDR2 reads YYDKDF (reference sequence). Trimming took 1 base from V and 6 from J; bases not matched to a gene: 9. The CDR3 runs 16 residues. CDR3 residues: CATSRASGGSVDTQYF. The CDR3 DNA is TGTGCCACCAGCAGAGCAAGCGGGGGAAGTGTGGATACGCAGTATTTT.

On this clone itself: Because it lacks the conserved phenylalanine or tryptophan at the end, this CDR3 is likely a read error. The DNA is omitted, as the CDR3 cannot be located on it reliably, and the CDR3 follows TCRdb's listing. The gene calls are TRBV18 and TRBJ2-7; TRBD1, the D gene given by the table, was not confirmed from the DNA. The CDR3 region is 12 residues in length, termini included. The V gene's germline CDR1 is KGHSH and CDR2 LQKENI. The chain's CDR3 is CASSESGTGYRI.